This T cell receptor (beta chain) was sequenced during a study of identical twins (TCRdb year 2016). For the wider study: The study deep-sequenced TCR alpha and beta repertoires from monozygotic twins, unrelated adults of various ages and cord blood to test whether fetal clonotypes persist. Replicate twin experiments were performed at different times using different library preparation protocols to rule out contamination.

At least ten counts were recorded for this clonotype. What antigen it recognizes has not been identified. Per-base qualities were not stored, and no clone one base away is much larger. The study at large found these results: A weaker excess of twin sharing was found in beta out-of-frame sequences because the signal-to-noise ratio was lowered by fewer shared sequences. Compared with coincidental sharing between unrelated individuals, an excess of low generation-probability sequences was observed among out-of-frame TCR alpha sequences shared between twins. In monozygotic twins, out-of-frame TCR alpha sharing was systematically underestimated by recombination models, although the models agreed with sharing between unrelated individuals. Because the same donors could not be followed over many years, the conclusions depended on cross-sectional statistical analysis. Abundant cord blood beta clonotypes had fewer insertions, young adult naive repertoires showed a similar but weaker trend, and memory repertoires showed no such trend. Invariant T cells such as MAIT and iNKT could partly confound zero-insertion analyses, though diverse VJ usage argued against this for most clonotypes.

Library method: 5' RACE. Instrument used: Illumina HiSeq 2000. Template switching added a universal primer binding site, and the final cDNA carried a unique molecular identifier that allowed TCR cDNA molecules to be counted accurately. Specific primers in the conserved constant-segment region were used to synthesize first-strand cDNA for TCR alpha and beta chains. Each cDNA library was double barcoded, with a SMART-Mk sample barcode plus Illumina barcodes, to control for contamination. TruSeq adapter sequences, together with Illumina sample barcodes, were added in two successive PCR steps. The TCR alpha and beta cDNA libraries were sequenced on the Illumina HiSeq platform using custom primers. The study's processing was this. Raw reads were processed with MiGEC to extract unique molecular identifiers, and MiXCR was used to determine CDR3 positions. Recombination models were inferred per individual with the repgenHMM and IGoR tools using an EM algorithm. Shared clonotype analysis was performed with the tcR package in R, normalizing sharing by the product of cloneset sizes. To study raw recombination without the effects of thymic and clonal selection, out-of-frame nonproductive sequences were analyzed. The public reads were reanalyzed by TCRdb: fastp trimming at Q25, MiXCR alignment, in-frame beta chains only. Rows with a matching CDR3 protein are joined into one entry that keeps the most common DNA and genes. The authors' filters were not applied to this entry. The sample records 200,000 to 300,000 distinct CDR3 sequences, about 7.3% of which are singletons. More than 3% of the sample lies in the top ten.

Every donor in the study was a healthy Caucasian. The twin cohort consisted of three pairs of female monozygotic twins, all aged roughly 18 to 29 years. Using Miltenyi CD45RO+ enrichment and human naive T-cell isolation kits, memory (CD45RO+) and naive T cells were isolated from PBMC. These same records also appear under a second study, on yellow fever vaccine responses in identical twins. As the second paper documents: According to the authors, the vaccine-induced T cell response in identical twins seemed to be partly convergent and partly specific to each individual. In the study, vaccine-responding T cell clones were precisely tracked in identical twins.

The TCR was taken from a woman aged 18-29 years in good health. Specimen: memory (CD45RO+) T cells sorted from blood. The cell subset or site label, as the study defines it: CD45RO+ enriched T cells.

The DNA reads as follows: TGTGCCAGCAGTCCTAAAATAAACACTGAAGCTTTCTTT. Translated, it gives CASSPKINTEAFF. The chain was built from TRBV12-3 or TRBV12-4 and TRBJ1-1, with the D gene not confidently named. Counted from cysteine to phenylalanine, this CDR3 has 13 amino acids. The read is trimmed to its CDR3 DNA, 39 bases read in frame from base 1. Trimming at the junction amounts to 5 bases on V and 2 bases on J, and the germline ends lie 9 bases apart.